This T cell receptor beta chain was identified during a study of blood T cell repertoires in COVID-19. Original handling: Researchers report that nucleated cell counts were estimated from reference gene primer amplification. Assay used: immunoSEQ multiplex PCR; TCRdb lists only in-frame clones, some missing. Clone size and the V and J calls come from that table; the DNA yielded D and trimming. The profile shows under 150,000 clones, 88% of them singletons. This clonotype was obtained from a human donor in a cohort sampled during active COVID-19. The sample consisted of peripheral blood.

The CDR3 DNA is TGTGCCATCAGTGAGTTCGGTGGTTCCGACGAGCAGTACTTC. Translated: CAISEFGGSDEQYF. The chain carries TRBV10-3 and TRBJ2-7; D is undetermined. The CDR3 spans 14 residues. V was cut by 1 base and J by 5 bases, with 12 bases left in between. CDR1 ENHRY and CDR2 SYGVKD come from the germline V gene.